This T cell receptor beta chain was sequenced for a study of blood T cell repertoires in COVID-19. Study summary: From the United States, Italy and Spain came samples of acute and convalescent COVID-19. T cells, B-cell-depleted T cells, or PBMCs provided the cDNA or gDNA that served as material.

From germline, CDR1 is MGHDK and CDR2 SYGVNS. The CDR3 runs 14 residues. V gave up 0 bases and J gave up 0 bases, with 5 bases separating them. Original analysis: Amplified reference gene primers provided the basis for estimating nucleated cell counts. Assay used: immunoSEQ multiplex PCR; TCRdb lists only in-frame clones, some missing. V, J and clone size derive from that table, while D and trimming were established from the DNA sequence. The sample holds 140,000 or so clones, 65% to 80% seen once. Sequencing was performed on peripheral blood. The rearrangement joins TRBV25-1 to TRBJ1-1; D gene ambiguous. This sequence originates from a man in his fifties or sixties with acute or convalescent COVID-19. CDR3 DNA: TGTGCCAGCAGTGAATACTCTTTGAACACTGAAGCTTTCTTT. Its translation: CASSEYSLNTEAFF.